The sample holds a few counts of the clone carrying this T cell receptor beta chain. Noted time point: after neoadjuvant nivolumab, at surgical resection. Patients had HPV-negative, locally advanced oral cavity squamous cell carcinoma. Libraries were prepared by immunoSEQ multiplex PCR; TCRdb keeps only in-frame clonotypes and omits some of them. The data contain nearly 15,000 clones, about 34% of them singletons. These data originate in a study of neoadjuvant anti-PD-1 for oral cavity cancer. V was shortened by 2 bases and J by 0 bases, with 4 bases between the two germline ends. This CDR3 comprises 13 residues. Germline loops: CDR1 SGHAT, CDR2 FQNNGV.

The chain recombines TRBV11-2 with TRBJ1-1; no firm D call. The starting material was tumor tissue, obtained after nivolumab (anti-PD-1) treatment. This clonotype was obtained from a person aged 40 to 85 with oral cavity squamous cell carcinoma. The CDR3 reads CASSLYMNTEAFF. The DNA of the CDR3 is TGTGCCAGCAGCTTATATATGAACACTGAAGCTTTCTTT.